The present TCR beta chain was sequenced within a study of memory CD4+ T cells and cytomegalovirus serostatus. Notes on the study in general: The CMV-associated TCR signature appears largely within the CD4+ memory repertoire.

Concerning this clone: Its antigen is not known.

CDR3 length: 10 amino acids. Germline V gives CDR1 SQVTM, CDR2 ANQGSEA. V was cut by 7 bases and J by 0 bases, with 3 bases left in between. Data came from immunoSEQ multiplex PCR; TCRdb stores just in-frame clones and leaves some out. The data contain roughly 50,000 clones, roughly 85% of them singletons. Single viable CD3+CD4+CD8-CD45RO+ cells were sorted as the memory CD4+ T cells. The clonotype originates from an adult in good health and CMV-seronegative. Some clones in this sample may be carry-over from other donors' samples. The sample was memory CD4+ T cells from blood. The V and J genes are TRBV29-1 and TRBJ1-1; D not certain. In DNA, the CDR3 is TGCAGCGGCGTGAACACTGAAGCTTTCTTT. This gives the protein CSGVNTEAFF.